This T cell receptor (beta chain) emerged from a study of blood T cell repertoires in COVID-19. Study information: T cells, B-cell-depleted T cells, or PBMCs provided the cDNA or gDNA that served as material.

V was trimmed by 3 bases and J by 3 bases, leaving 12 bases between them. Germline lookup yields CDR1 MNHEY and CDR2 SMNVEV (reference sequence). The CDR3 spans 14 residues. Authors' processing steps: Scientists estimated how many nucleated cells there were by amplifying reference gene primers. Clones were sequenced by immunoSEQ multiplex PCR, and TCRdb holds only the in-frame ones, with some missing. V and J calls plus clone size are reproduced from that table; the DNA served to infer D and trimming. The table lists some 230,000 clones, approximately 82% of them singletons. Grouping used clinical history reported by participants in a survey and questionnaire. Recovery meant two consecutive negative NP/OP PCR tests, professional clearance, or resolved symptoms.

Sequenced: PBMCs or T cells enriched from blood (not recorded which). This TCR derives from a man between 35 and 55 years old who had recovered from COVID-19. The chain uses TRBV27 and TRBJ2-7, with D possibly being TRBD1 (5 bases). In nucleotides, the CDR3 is TGTGCCAGCAGTTTTAAGGGGTTCCACTACGAGCAGTACTTC. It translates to CASSFKGFHYEQYF.